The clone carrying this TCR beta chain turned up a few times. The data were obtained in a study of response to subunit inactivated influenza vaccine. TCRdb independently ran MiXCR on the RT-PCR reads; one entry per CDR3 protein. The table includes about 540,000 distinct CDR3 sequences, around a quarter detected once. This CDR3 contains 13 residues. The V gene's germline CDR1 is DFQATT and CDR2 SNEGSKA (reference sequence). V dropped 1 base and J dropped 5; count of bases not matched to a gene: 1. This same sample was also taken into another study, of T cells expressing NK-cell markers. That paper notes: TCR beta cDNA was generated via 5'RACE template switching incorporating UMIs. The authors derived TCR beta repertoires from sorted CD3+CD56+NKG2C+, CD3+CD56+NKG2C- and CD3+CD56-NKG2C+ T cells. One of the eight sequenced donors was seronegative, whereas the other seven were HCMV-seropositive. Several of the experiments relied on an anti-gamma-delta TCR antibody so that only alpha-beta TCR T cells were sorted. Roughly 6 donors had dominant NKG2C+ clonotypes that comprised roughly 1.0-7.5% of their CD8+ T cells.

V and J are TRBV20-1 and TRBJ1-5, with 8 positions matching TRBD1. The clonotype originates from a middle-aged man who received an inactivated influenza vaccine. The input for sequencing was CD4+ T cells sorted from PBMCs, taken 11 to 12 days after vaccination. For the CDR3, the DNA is TGCAGTGCTAGAGCGACAGGGGATCAGCCCCAGCATTTT. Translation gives CSARATGDQPQHF.